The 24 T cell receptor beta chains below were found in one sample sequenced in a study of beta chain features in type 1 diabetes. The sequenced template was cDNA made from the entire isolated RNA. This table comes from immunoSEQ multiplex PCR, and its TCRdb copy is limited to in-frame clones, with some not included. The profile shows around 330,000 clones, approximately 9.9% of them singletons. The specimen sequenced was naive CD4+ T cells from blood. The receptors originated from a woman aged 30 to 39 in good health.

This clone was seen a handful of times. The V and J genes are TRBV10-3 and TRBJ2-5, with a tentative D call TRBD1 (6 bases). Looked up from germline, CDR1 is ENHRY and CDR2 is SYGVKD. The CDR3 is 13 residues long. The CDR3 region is CATRDTYTETQYF. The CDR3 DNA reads TGTGCTACCCGGGACACTTACACAGAGACCCAGTACTTC.

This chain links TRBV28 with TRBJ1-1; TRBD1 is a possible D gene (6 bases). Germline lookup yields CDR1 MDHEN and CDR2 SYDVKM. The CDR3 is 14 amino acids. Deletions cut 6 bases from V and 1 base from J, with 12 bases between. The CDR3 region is CASRPGTTNTEAFF. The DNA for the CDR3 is TGTGCCAGCAGGCCCGGGACAACGAACACTGAAGCTTTCTTT.

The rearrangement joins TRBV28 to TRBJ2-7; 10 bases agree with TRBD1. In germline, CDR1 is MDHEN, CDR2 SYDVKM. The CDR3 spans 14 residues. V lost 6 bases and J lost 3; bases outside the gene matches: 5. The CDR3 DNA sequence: TGTGCCAGCAGCCCGGGACAGGGGTTCTACGAGCAGTACTTC. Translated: CASSPGQGFYEQYF.

The CDR3 here is CASYRDRGTYEQYF. CDR3 in DNA: TGTGCCAGCTATAGAGACAGGGGCACCTACGAGCAGTACTTC. The chain is built from TRBV6-1 and TRBJ2-7, with 8 positions matching TRBD1. J was trimmed by 2 bases and V by 8 bases; bases with no gene match: 8. The length of the CDR3 is 14 residues. From germline, CDR1 is MNHNS and CDR2 SASEGT.

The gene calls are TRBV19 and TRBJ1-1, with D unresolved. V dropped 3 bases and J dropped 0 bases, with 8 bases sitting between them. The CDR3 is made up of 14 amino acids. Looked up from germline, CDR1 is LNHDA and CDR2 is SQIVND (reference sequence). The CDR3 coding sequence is TGTGCCAGTAGTATTATGGGCATGAACACTGAAGCTTTCTTT. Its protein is CASSIMGMNTEAFF.

The CDR3 reads CASSRGAAEAFF. The CDR3 region has the DNA TGTGCCAGCTCACGTGGGGCGGCTGAAGCTTTCTTT. The chain carries TRBV18 and TRBJ1-1, with D possibly matching TRBD1 (5 bases). In germline, CDR1 is KGHSH, CDR2 LQKENI. V gave up 4 bases and J gave up 6 bases, with 9 bases separating them. The CDR3 consists of 12 residues.

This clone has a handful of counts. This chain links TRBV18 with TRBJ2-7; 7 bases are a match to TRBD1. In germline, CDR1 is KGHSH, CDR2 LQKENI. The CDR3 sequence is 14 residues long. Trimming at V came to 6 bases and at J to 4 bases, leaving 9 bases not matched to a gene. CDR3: CASSRNDRAYEQYF. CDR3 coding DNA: TGTGCCAGCTCGCGGAACGACAGGGCTTACGAGCAGTACTTC.

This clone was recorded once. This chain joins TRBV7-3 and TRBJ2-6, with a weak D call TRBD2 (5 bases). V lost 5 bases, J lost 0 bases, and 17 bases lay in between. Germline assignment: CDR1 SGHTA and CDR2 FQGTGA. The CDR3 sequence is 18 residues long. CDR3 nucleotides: TGTGCCAGCAGCAAAGCCCCACCGAGGGACTCTGGGGCCAACGTCCTGACTTTC. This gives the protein CASSKAPPRDSGANVLTF. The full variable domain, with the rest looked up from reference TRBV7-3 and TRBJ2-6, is GAGVSQTPSNKVTEKGKYVELRCDPISGHTALYWYRQSLGQGPEFLIYFQGTGAADDSGLPNDRFFAVRPEGSVSTLKIQRTERGDSAVYLCASSKAPPRDSGANVLTFGAGSRLTVL.

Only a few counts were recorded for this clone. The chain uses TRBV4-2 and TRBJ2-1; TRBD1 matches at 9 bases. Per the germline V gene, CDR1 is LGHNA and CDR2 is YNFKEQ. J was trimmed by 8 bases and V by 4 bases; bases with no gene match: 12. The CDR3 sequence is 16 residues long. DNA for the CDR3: TGTGCCAGCAGCCTCACGCCGGGACAGGGTAACGATGAGCAGTTCTTC. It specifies CASSLTPGQGNDEQFF.

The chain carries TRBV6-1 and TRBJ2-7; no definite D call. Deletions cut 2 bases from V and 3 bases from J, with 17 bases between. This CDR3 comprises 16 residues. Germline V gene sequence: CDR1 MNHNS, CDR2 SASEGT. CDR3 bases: TGTGCCAGCAGTGAAATCTCCTTACCAGGTAACTACGAGCAGTACTTC. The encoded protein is CASSEISLPGNYEQYF.

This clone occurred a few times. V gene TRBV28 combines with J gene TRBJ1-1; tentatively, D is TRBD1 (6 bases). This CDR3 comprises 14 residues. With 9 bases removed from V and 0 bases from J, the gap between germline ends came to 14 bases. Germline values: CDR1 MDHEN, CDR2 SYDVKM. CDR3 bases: TGTGCCAGTATCCGCGGGGGCATGAACACTGAAGCTTTCTTT. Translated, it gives CASIRGGMNTEAFF. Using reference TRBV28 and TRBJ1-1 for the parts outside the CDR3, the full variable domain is DVKVTQSSRYLVKRTGEKVFLECVQDMDHENMFWYRQDPGLGLRLIYFSYDVKMKEKGDIPEGYSVSREKKERFSLILESASTNQTSMYLCASIRGGMNTEAFFGQGTRLTVV.

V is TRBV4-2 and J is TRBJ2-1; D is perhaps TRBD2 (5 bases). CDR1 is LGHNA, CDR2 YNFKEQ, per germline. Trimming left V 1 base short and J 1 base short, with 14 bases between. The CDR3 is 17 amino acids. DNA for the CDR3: TGTGCCAGCAGCCAAGTCAGGACTGGGGTGTCCTACAATGAGCAGTTCTTC. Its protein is CASSQVRTGVSYNEQFF.

The CDR3 here is CASSVAGERFREQFF. The CDR3 DNA follows: TGTGCCAGCAGCGTAGCAGGGGAACGTTTCCGGGAGCAGTTCTTC. The chain combines TRBV9 with TRBJ2-1, with D possibly matching TRBD1 (6 bases). The CDR3 spans 15 residues. The V end was cut by 0 bases, the J end by 10 bases, with 17 bases between. Germline CDR1 and CDR2: SGDLS and YYNGEE.

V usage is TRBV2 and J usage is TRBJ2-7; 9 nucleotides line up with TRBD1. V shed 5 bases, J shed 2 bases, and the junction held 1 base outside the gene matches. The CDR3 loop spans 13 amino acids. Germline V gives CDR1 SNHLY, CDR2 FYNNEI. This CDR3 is CASSRTGAYEQYF. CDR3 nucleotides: TGTGCCAGCAGTCGGACAGGGGCCTACGAGCAGTACTTC. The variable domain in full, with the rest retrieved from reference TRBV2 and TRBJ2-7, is EPEVTQTPSHQVTQMGQEVILRCVPISNHLYFYWYRQILGQKVEFLVSFYNNEISEKSEIFDDQFSVERPDGSNFTLKIRSTKLEDSAMYFCASSRTGAYEQYFGPGTRLTVT.

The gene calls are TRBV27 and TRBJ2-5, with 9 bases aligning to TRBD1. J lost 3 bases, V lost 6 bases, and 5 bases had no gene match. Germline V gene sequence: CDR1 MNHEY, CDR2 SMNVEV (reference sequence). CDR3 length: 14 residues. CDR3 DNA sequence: TGTGCCAGCAGCTTACAGGGGGCAGAAGAGACCCAGTACTTC. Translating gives CASSLQGAEETQYF.

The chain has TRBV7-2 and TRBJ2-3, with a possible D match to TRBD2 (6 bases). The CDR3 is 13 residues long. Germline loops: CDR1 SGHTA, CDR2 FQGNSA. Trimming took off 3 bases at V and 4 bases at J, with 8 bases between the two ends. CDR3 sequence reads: CASSFGGPDTQYF. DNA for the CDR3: TGTGCCAGCAGCTTCGGGGGTCCAGATACGCAGTATTTT.

The CDR3 DNA reads as TGCAGCGTGGAACTACTGGAGAGATACGAGCAGTACTTC. This sequence encodes CSVELLERYEQYF. The V and J genes are TRBV29-1 and TRBJ2-7; the D is unclear. In germline, CDR1 is SQVTM, CDR2 ANQGSEA. The CDR3 has 13 amino acids. Between the trimmed V and J ends, which lost 6 bases and 4 bases, there was a span of 16 bases.

The CDR3 reads CASTQDNAYNEQFF. The CDR3 DNA sequence: TGTGCCAGCACACAGGATAATGCCTACAATGAGCAGTTCTTC. The chain recombines TRBV7-9 with TRBJ2-1; tentatively, D is TRBD1 (5 bases). The CDR3 spans 14 residues. The V and J ends lost 7 bases and 2 bases respectively, with 12 bases between them. Germline V CDR1 and CDR2: SEHNR, FQNEAQ (reference sequence). The whole variable domain, remainder taken from reference TRBV7-9 and TRBJ2-1, is DTGVSQNPRHKITKRGQNVTFRCDPISEHNRLYWYRQTLGQGPEFLTYFQNEAQLEKSRLLSDRFSAERPKGSFSTLEIQRTEQGDSAMYLCASTQDNAYNEQFFGPGTRLTVL.

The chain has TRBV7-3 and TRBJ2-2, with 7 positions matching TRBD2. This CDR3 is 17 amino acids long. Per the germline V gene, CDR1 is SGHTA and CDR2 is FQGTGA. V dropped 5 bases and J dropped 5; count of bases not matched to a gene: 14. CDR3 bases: TGTGCCAGCAGCCCCCGAGGAGGGAGGGGAGAGACCGGGGAGCTGTTTTTT. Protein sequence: CASSPRGGRGETGELFF.

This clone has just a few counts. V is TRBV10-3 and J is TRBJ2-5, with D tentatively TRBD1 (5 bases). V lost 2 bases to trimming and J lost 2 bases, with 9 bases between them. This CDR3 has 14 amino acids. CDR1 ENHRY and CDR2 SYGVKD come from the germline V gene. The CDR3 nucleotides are TGTGCCATCAGTGAGACAGGCTTACAAGAGACCCAGTACTTC. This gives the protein CAISETGLQETQYF.

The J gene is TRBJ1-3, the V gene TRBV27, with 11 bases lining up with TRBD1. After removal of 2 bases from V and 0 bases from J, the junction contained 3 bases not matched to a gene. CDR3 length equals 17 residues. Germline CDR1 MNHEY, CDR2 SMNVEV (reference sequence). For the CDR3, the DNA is TGTGCCAGCAGTTTAGAGGGGACAGGGGGCTCTGGAAACACCATATATTTT. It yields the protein CASSLEGTGGSGNTIYF.

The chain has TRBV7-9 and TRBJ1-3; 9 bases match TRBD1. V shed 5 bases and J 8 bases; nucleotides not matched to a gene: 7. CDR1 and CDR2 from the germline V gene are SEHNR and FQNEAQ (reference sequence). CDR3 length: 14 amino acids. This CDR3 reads CASSKGQGRDTIYF. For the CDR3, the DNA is TGTGCCAGCAGCAAGGGACAGGGAAGAGACACCATATATTTT.

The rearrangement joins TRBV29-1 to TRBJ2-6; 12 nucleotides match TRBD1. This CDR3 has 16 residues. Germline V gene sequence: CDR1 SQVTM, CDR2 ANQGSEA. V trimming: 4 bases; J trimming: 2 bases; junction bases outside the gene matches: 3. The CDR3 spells CSVVGQGAPGANVLTF. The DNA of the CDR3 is TGCAGCGTTGTGGGACAGGGGGCGCCTGGGGCCAACGTCCTGACTTTC.

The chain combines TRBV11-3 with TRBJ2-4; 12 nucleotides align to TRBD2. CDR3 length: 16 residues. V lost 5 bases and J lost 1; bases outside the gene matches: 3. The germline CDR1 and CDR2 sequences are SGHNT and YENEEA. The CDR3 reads CASSRLAGVAKNIQYF. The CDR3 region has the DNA TGTGCCAGCAGCCGACTAGCGGGAGTGGCCAAAAACATTCAGTACTTC.